This T cell receptor (beta chain) was profiled in a study of cytomegalovirus exposure and HLA in healthy donors (dated 2017 in TCRdb). A note on the overall study: According to an earlier analysis of 587 of the donors, about 180 million T cells yielded 100 million or so unique TCR beta sequences and approximately 280 Gb of sequence data. Approximately 310 gigabases of sequencing data and around 87 million unique TCR sequences were included in an early release covering 550 to 800 HLA-typed donors. Of the 300 to 500 genotyped donors, less than 85% were placed in the genetic ancestry cluster associated with self-reported Caucasian donors. The aim of the study was to test whether cataloging public T cell receptors could identify signatures of past pathogen exposure. Using immunosequencing, the study profiled T cell repertoires from around 670 subjects and related those repertoires to cytomegalovirus serostatus. Along with the roughly 700-subject first cohort, a separate validation cohort of more than 90 different subjects was used. To predict cytomegalovirus infection status, the study combined high-throughput TCR immunosequencing, statistical association of individual TCRs with disease status, and machine learning. In a later analysis, previously published TCR beta repertoires from about 670 donors were re-analyzed and high-resolution HLA genotyping was added so that TCR occurrence patterns could be studied. The later analysis used no new phenotypic data to find candidate immune exposures, relying instead on TCR beta sequences and their occurrence across donors. In an earlier analysis of a few hundred of the donors, high-throughput TCR beta sequencing was used to judge whether each TCR beta V gene segment behaved as functional or pseudogenic. Donor age, sex, ethnicity and CMV serostatus were compiled alongside the repertoire data. A later genetic analysis used genome-wide SNP genotypes for about 65% of the roughly 700 donors, treating that subset as a discovery cohort. Every discovery cohort repertoire had been produced on one sequencing platform. HLA typing included class I and class II loci at four-digit resolution. Typing coverage varied by locus: roughly 620-630 donors for A, B, C, DRB1 and DQB1; around 560 for DQA1; some 610 for DPA1; roughly 450 for DPB1. A handful of DR-DQ haplotypes were handled as single units for association and clustering because linkage in the cohort was strong. Among about 400 genotyped donors of the cohort, an average of around 240,000 unique TCR beta nucleotide sequences was sequenced per donor, of which roughly 18% were non-productive. Here is what the overall study found, with its caveats: The classifier was reported to diagnose cytomegalovirus status with high specificity and sensitivity in both the original cohort and the validation cohort. V-gene and J-gene trimming of TCR beta chains was associated with a missense DCLRE1C variant in a later genetic analysis, and the association was replicated in an independent cohort. In a later analysis, several top co-occurrence clusters were reported to appear linked to parvovirus B19, influenza, CMV and Epstein-Barr virus. At a false discovery rate of 0.05, a later analysis linked around 15,000 TCR beta sequences to specific HLA alleles. The authors suggested that the approach could potentially be extended to other disease states and immunological phenotypes. Linkage disequilibrium might explain the correlated functional status among segregating V segments, but an unknown experimental factor could not be ruled out. Most TCR sequences were seen in very few donors, while some public TCRs were found in many individuals. Presence/absence analyses assumed roughly uniform sequencing depth across donors, an assumption that may not hold. A further reported finding was that TCR beta sequences accurately predicted the HLA-A and HLA-B alleles for most subjects in the first cohort. A few of the identified cytomegalovirus-associated TCR beta chains were confirmed in vitro to be specific for cytomegalovirus antigens. Because the 87-base-pair reads could not distinguish some IMGT-functional V segments, including TRBV6-2 and TRBV6-3, those segments were excluded. Because HLA typing was unavailable for some donors at each locus, only the typed subset was used in association tests. Approximately 18 rarely observed V segments, including chromosome 9 orphons, were excluded from the earlier analysis of approximately 600 of the donors because counts were too low. In an earlier analysis of more than 450 of the donors, most TCR beta V segments were observed in productive rearrangements about 90% or about 30% of the time, broadly matching IMGT annotations. In this cohort, only TCR beta chains were sequenced, and detectable features were limited by the absence of alpha or paired-chain data. A later analysis found that TCR association rates varied across HLA loci, with DRB1 alleles showing the most associated TCRs and HLA-C alleles the fewest. According to a later genetic analysis, donors in an Asian-associated ancestry cluster had fewer N-insertions in productive TCRs than the approximately 630-donor mean. When HLA alleles, especially DR and DQ, strongly co-occurred, TCR associations were difficult to assign to individual alleles. A cluster of highly shared sequence variants was judged likely to be a technical artifact of the sequencing pipeline. Compared with equally common non-associated chains, HLA-associated TCR beta chains in a later analysis were more clonally expanded and had lower generation probabilities. A later analysis found that most CMV-associated TCR beta chains appeared HLA-restricted, with HLA associations seemingly driven largely by CMV exposure. The only immune exposure information available for the cohort was CMV serostatus. The study listed approximately 150 TCR beta chains as associated with cytomegalovirus.

Notes on this clone: No antigen is known for it. Base qualities are not recorded, but no much larger clone differs from it by a single base.

The cohort was made up of under 800 healthy bone marrow donors. All cohort members were sampled while nominally healthy, although unrecorded immune exposures were likely present. The donor was CMV seropositive and was included in the group of 290 or so seropositive cohort members. A peripheral blood sample was collected from each donor, and TCR beta sequencing was performed on peripheral blood mononuclear cells. Genomic DNA extraction from the blood cell samples was performed with the Qiagen DNeasy Blood Extraction Kit. The library was built by means of the immunoSEQ multiplex PCR assay. For the multiplex PCR, a mixture combining 60 forward primers for TCR Vbeta segments and 13 reverse primers for TCR Jbeta segments was used. Amplification of the CDR3 region of rearranged TCR beta genes was performed with a multiplex PCR assay on genomic DNA. The amplified TCR beta libraries were sequenced on the Illumina HiSeq System as 87-base-pair reads. The source study handled its data this way. A later analysis counted some 74 million unique TCR beta chains across the 550 to 800 repertoires, and approximately 11 million of these chains were shared by at least two donors. Raw reads were error-corrected and collapsed into unique sequences by a nearest-neighbor algorithm in which closely related sequences were merged to remove PCR and sequencing errors. V, D and J gene segments were assigned by aligning CDR3 sequences to IMGT reference sequences. Each retained sequence needed at least a six-nucleotide match to both a V gene segment and a J gene segment. A rearrangement was called productive if the CDR3 had no stop codons and remained in frame with V and J, and every other rearrangement was called non-productive. Following IMGT convention, CDR3 was defined as the stretch from the second conserved V-encoded cysteine to the conserved J-encoded phenylalanine. The earlier analysis of approximately 590 of the donors excluded any sequence lacking an unambiguous match to a single V gene segment. In an earlier analysis of 450 to 700 of the donors, V segments were called functional above 56.7% productive rearrangements and were called segregating when the between-donor standard deviation exceeded 5%. A statistical classification framework was developed to diagnose cytomegalovirus status using the catalog of TCR beta chain sequences. A later analysis assigned V and J genes by comparing TCR nucleotide sequences with IMGT/GENE-DB human TR gene sequences. A later analysis assigned CDR3 sequences and most-parsimonious VDJ recombination scenarios with the TCRdist pipeline. In a later analysis, each TCR beta chain was defined by its CDR3 amino acid sequence together with its V-gene family, and reads lacking a unique V-gene family were excluded. As a way to deal with suspected cross-contamination and a sequencing artifact, a later analysis dropped approximately 570 nucleotide sequences that were highly shared and had low generation probability. In a later analysis, a clonal expansion index for each public chain was calculated from normalized within-repertoire ranks of inferred template counts. In a later analysis, generation probabilities were computed using a VDJ recombination model fitted to out-of-frame rearrangements, and the results were checked against IGoR. A later analysis scored TCR-TCR, TCR-HLA and TCR-CMV co-occurrence with hypergeometric tests, applying a repertoire-size bias correction to TCR pairs. To estimate false discovery rates, a later analysis permuted the HLA or CMV assignments 20 times. In a later analysis, co-occurring TCRs were grouped using DBSCAN, with TCRdist sequence similarity added in when clustering inside HLA-allele-positive subsets. For co-occurrence clustering, repertoires with fewer than 30,000 or more than 120,000 public chains were excluded, along with about five repertoires with anomalous nucleotide sharing. Imported from immuneACCESS, the table was reduced by TCRdb to in-frame sequences with V and J called. These copies leave out some clones; in studies compared against another copy, an unresolved V gene accounts for under half, and the cause of the remainder is not known. V and J calls and clone size are given by that table; D and trimming were obtained from the DNA. This sample lists approximately 150,000 clones; 80% to 90% were detected once. The top ten constitute around 11% of the sample.

CDR1 is given as SGHTS and CDR2 as YDEGEE, both from the germline V gene. Trimming takes 6 bases off V and 9 bases off J; junction bases not matched to a gene: 18. Inclusive of the bounding cysteine and phenylalanine, the CDR3 is 15 residues long. Of the read, only the CDR3 DNA is kept; its 45 bases are in frame from base 1. Material for sequencing was PBMCs. Recombination linked TRBV5-8 to TRBJ2-7; 7 junctional bases match TRBD2. The TCR was taken from a middle-aged man in good health and CMV-seropositive. The nucleotide sequence reads as follows: TGTGCCAGCACCTTCCCCCAGCGAGGGACTACTGGGCAGTACTTC. This codes for CASTFPQRGTTGQYF.